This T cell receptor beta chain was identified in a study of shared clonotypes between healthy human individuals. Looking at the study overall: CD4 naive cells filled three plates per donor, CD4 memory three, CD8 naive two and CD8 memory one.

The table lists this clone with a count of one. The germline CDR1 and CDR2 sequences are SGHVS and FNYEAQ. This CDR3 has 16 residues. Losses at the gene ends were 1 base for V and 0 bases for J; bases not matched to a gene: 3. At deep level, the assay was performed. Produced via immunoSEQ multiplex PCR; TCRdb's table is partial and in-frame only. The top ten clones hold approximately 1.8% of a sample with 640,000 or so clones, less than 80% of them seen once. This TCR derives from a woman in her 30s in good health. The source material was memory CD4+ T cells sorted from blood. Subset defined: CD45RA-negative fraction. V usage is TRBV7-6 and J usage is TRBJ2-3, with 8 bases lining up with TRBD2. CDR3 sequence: CASSLETSVSTDTQYF. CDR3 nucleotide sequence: TGTGCCAGCAGCTTAGAGACTAGCGTAAGCACAGATACGCAGTATTTT.